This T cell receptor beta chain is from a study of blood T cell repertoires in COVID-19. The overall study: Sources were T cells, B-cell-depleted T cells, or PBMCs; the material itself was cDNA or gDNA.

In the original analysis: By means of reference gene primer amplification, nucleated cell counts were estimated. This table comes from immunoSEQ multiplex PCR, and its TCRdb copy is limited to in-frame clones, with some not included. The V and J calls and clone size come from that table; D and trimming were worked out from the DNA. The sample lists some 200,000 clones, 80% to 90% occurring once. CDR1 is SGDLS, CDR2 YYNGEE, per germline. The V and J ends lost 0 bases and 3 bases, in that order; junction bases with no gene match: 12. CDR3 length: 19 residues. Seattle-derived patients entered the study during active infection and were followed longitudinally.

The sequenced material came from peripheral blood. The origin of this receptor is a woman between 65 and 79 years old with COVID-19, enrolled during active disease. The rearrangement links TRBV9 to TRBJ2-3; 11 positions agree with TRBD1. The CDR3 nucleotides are TGTGCCAGCAGCGTAGCTACCGGTACGGGACAGGGGGGGACAGATACGCAGTATTTT. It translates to CASSVATGTGQGGTDTQYF.